This is a list of T cell receptor beta chains from one sample in a study of T cell changes during pregnancy in multiple sclerosis. Method: immunoSEQ multiplex PCR; TCRdb's copy keeps in-frame clones and lacks some. The sample lists about 75,000 clones; 85% to 95% were seen once. The sample here was CD4+ T cells from peripheral blood mononuclear cells, taken before pregnancy. These receptor sequences come from a female donor with multiple sclerosis, enrolled in a pregnancy study. Each CDR3 is given with its conserved first and last residue. The order of the fields is CDR3 DNA, CDR3 protein, V gene, clone size, J gene, D gene. D genes are given only for firm matches. A row's size may be missing; if present it is once, few, many or a size class.

CDR3 DNA: TGTGCCAGCAGCGCCATACAGGGGAAAAATCAGCCCCAGCATTTT
CDR3 protein: CASSAIQGKNQPQHF
V gene: TRBV11-2
clone size: -
J gene: TRBJ1-5
D gene: TRBD1

CDR3 DNA: TGTGCCAGCTCACCAACGCCAGGGGTAACCGGGGAGCTGTTTTTT
CDR3 protein: CASSPTPGVTGELFF
V gene: TRBV18
clone size: -
J gene: TRBJ2-2
D gene: -

CDR3 DNA: TGTGCCAGCAGTGAACAGGGGACAGACGAAGCTTTCTTT
CDR3 protein: CASSEQGTDEAFF
V gene: TRBV2
clone size: once
J gene: TRBJ1-1
D gene: TRBD1

CDR3 DNA: TGTGCCAGCACCATAGAGGGGGTGAGAGATACGCAGTATTTT
CDR3 protein: CASTIEGVRDTQYF
V gene: TRBV7-8
clone size: -
J gene: TRBJ2-3
D gene: -

CDR3 DNA: TGTGCCAGCAGCGCCAGTCGGACTAGCGGAAGACAAGACAATGAGCAGTTCTTC
CDR3 protein: CASSASRTSGRQDNEQFF
V gene: TRBV9
clone size: -
J gene: TRBJ2-1
D gene: TRBD2

CDR3 DNA: TGTGCCAGTGGGCAGTACAATGAGCAGTTCTTC
CDR3 protein: CASGQYNEQFF
V gene: TRBV19
clone size: once
J gene: TRBJ2-1
D gene: -

CDR3 DNA: TGTGCCAGTAGTATAGCCCCGAACGTCCGGAGCTCCTACGAGCAGTACTTC
CDR3 protein: CASSIAPNVRSSYEQYF
V gene: TRBV19
clone size: -
J gene: TRBJ2-7
D gene: -

CDR3 DNA: TGTGCCAGCAGCCTGCTGTGGCAGGGGGAAGCTTTCTTT
CDR3 protein: CASSLLWQGEAFF
V gene: TRBV6-1
clone size: once
J gene: TRBJ1-1
D gene: -

CDR3 DNA: TGTGCCAGTAGTATGCGGGACGATTCACCCCTCCACTTT
CDR3 protein: CASSMRDDSPLHF
V gene: TRBV19
clone size: -
J gene: TRBJ1-6
D gene: -

CDR3 DNA: TGTGCCAGCAGCAAAGCGGTCACCTTGAGGGGGCTTGGGGCCAACGTCCTGACTTTC
CDR3 protein: CASSKAVTLRGLGANVLTF
V gene: TRBV21-1
clone size: -
J gene: TRBJ2-6
D gene: -

CDR3 DNA: TGTGCCAGCAGCTTCCCAGGGACTAGTCCCCCACATGAGCAGTTCTTC
CDR3 protein: CASSFPGTSPPHEQFF
V gene: TRBV9
clone size: -
J gene: TRBJ2-1
D gene: TRBD2